The sequence of this T cell receptor (beta chain) was determined in a study of T cells in Graves' hyperthyroidism and ophthalmopathy. Study-wide context: Peripheral blood was drawn at first diagnosis, prior to all treatment. Study conclusions and caveats: Ophthalmopathy was separated from stable hyperthyroidism by a 13 V-J model.

Authors of the study amplified TCR beta CDR3 regions from RNA transcripts. HTBI primers were used for first-round RT-PCR of the TCR CDR3. MiXCR was run by TCRdb on the multiplex PCR reads, yielding one entry per CDR3 protein. The repertoire holds fewer than 350,000 distinct CDR3 sequences, with 18% as singletons. To note about this clonotype: What it binds is unknown.

Each patient was aged 18 to 65 and had newly diagnosed hyperthyroidism of under 2 months' duration. This sample holds PBMCs from approximately 9 ml fresh peripheral blood. The CDR3 extends over 15 amino acids. V lost 6 bases, J lost 6 bases, and 7 bases stayed unmatched. Germline V gives CDR1 DFQATT, CDR2 SNEGSKA (reference sequence). Sequencing was done on a sample of blood. This TCR was sampled from a woman aged 50 to 60 with Graves' hyperthyroidism. V and J are TRBV20-1 and TRBJ2-2; 13 bases fit TRBD2. The CDR3 sequence is CSALRTSGRSGELFF. Here the CDR3 DNA reads TGCAGTGCCCTTCGGACTAGCGGGAGATCCGGGGAGCTGTTTTTT.